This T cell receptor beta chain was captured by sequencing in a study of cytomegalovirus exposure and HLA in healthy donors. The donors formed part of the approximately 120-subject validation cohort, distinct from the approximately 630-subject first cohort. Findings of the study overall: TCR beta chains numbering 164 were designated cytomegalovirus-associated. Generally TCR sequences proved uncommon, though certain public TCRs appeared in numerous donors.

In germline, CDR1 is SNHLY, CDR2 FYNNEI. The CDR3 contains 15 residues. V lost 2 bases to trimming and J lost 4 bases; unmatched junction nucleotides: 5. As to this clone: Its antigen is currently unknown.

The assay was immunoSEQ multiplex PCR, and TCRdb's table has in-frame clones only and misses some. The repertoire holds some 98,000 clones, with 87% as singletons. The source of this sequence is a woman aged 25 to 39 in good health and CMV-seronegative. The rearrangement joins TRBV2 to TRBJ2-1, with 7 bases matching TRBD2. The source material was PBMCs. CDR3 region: CASSESLAAYNEQFF. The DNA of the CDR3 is TGTGCCAGCAGTGAAAGCCTAGCGGCGTACAATGAGCAGTTCTTC.